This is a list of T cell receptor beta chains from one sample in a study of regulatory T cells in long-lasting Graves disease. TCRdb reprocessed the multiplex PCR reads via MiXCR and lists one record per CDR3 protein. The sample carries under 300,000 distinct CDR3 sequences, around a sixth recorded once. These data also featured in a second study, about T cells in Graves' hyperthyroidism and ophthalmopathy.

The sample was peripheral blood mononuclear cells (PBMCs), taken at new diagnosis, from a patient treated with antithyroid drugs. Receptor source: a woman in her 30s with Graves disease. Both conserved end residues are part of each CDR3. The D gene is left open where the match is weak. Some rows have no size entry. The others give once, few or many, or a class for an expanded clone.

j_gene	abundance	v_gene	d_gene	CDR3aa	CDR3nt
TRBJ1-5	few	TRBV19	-	CASSGVGGGNQPQHF	TGTGCCAGTAGTGGGGTAGGGGGAGGCAATCAGCCCCAGCATTTT
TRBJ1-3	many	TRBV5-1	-	CASSFTGPDSGNTIYF	TGCGCCAGCAGCTTTACAGGCCCCGACTCTGGAAACACCATATATTTT
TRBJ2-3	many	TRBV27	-	CASSPRGYRTDTQYF	TGTGCCAGCAGTCCCCGTGGGTACCGCACAGATACGCAGTATTTT
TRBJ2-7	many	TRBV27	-	CASSLGAANSYEQYF	TGTGCCAGCAGTTTAGGGGCAGCGAACTCCTACGAGCAGTACTTC
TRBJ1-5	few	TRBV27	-	CASSFGQLNQPQHF	TGTGCCAGCAGTTTTGGACAACTAAATCAGCCCCAGCATTTT
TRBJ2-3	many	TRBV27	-	CASAPGRPDTQYF	TGTGCCAGCGCCCCCGGGAGACCAGATACGCAGTATTTT
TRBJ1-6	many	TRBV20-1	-	CSAREGGGGGNSPLHF	TGCAGTGCTAGAGAAGGGGGTGGGGGGGGTAATTCACCCCTCCACTTT
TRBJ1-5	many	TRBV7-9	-	CASSLQDINQPQHF	TGTGCCAGCAGCTTACAGGATATTAATCAGCCCCAGCATTTT
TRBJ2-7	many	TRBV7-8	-	CASSLERGASYEQYF	TGTGCCAGCAGCTTAGAGAGAGGAGCCTCCTACGAGCAGTACTTC
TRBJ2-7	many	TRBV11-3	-	CASSRCEQYF	TGTGCCAGCAGCAGGTGCGAGCAGTACTTC
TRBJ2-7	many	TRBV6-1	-	CASSEAVAYEQYF	TGTGCCAGCAGTGAGGCGGTGGCCTACGAGCAGTACTTC
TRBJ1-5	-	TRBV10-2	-	CASSEKTVPYSNQPQHF	TGCGCCAGCAGTGAGAAGACGGTCCCATATAGCAATCAGCCCCAGCATTTT
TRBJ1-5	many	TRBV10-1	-	CASSETAQAGLQPQHF	TGCGCCAGCAGTGAGACCGCACAGGCGGGGCTCCAGCCCCAGCATTTT
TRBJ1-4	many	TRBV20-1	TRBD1	CSARGTGGYEKLFF	TGCAGTGCTAGAGGGACAGGGGGGTATGAAAAACTGTTTTTT
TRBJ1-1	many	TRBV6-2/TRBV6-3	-	CASTPQREGRTEAFF	TGTGCCAGCACCCCGCAGAGAGAGGGGCGGACTGAAGCTTTCTTT
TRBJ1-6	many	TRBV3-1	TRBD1	CASSTQLLRDRGNSPLHF	TGTGCCAGCAGCACGCAACTCCTCCGGGACAGGGGTAATTCACCCCTCCACTTT
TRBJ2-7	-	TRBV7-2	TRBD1	CASSFRAGGGYMDF	TGTGCCAGCAGCTTTCGGGCAGGGGGCGGCTATATGGACTTC
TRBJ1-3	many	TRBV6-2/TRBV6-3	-	CASPGTSGNTIYF	TGTGCCAGCCCTGGGACGTCTGGAAACACCATATATTTT
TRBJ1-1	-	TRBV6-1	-	CASSPLTLNTEAFF	TGTGCCAGCAGTCCCCTCACTCTGAACACTGAAGCTTTCTTT
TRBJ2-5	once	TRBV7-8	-	CASSGRGTQYF	TGTGCCAGCAGCGGACGAGGGACCCAGTACTTC
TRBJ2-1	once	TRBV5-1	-	CASSLKTETYNEQFF	TGCGCCAGCAGCTTGAAGACAGAAACCTACAATGAGCAGTTCTTC
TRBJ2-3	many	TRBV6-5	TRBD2	CASSYSGGFADTQYF	TGTGCCAGCAGTTACTCGGGGGGGTTCGCAGATACGCAGTATTTT
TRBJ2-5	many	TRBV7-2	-	CASSFPRLGETQYF	TGTGCCAGCAGCTTCCCGCGACTGGGGGAGACCCAGTACTTC
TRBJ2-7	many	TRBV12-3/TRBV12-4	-	CASRALGVQYF	TGTGCCAGCAGGGCCCTAGGGGTGCAGTACTTC
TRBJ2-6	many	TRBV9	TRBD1	CASSSATGAGANVLTF	TGTGCCAGCAGCTCAGCCACAGGGGCTGGGGCCAACGTCCTGACTTTC
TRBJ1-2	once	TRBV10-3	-	CAISEGTGYTF	TGTGCCATCAGTGAAGGGACAGGCTACACCTTC
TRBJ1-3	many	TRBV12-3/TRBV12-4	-	CASSLGQNRNTIYF	TGTGCCAGCAGTTTAGGTCAGAACAGAAACACCATATATTTT
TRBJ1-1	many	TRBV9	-	CASSVDRESRTEAFF	TGTGCCAGCAGCGTAGACAGGGAGTCCCGAACTGAAGCTTTCTTT
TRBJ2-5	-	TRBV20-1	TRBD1	CSASAGTGLEETQYF	TGCAGTGCTAGCGCCGGGACAGGGTTGGAAGAGACCCAGTACTTC
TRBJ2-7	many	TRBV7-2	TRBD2	CASSLNGGRISYEQYF	TGTGCCAGCAGCTTGAACGGGGGGAGGATCTCCTACGAGCAGTACTTC
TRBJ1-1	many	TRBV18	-	CAGSGTQNTEAFF	TGTGCCGGATCCGGGACACAGAACACTGAAGCTTTCTTT
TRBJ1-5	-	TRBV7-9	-	CASSDPRDLSNQPQHF	TGTGCCAGCAGCGACCCCCGGGACTTAAGCAATCAGCCCCAGCATTTT
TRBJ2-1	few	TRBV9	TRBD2	CASSFGTSGGAKQFF	TGTGCCAGCAGCTTCGGGACTAGCGGGGGTGCGAAACAGTTCTTC
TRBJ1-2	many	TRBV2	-	CASSVRGLGYTF	TGTGCCAGCAGTGTCAGGGGCCTAGGCTACACCTTC
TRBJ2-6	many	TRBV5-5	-	CASSLMGSGANVLTF	TGTGCCAGCAGCCTCATGGGCTCTGGGGCCAACGTCCTGACTTTC
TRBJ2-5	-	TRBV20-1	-	CSAREGSQETQYF	TGCAGTGCTAGGGAGGGGTCCCAAGAGACCCAGTACTTC
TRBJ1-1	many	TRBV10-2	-	CASSESRAEAFF	TGCGCCAGCAGTGAGTCGAGGGCTGAAGCTTTCTTT
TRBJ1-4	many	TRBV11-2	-	CASSLIRQGQNEKLFF	TGTGCCAGCAGCTTAATACGTCAAGGACAGAATGAAAAACTGTTTTTT
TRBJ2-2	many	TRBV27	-	CASSLFMGSTGELFF	TGTGCCAGCAGTTTATTCATGGGGTCCACCGGGGAGCTGTTTTTT
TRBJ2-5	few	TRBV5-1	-	CASWKGWDQETQYF	TGCGCCAGCTGGAAGGGGTGGGATCAAGAGACCCAGTACTTC
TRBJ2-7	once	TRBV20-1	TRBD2	CSARDPLAGGPEQYF	TGCAGTGCTAGAGACCCTCTAGCGGGGGGGCCCGAGCAGTACTTC
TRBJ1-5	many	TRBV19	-	CASTTTGLGNQPQHF	TGTGCCAGTACTACGACAGGCCTGGGCAATCAGCCCCAGCATTTT
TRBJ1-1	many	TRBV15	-	CATSRSIGNTEAFF	TGTGCCACCAGCAGGTCTATAGGGAACACTGAAGCTTTCTTT